This T cell receptor (beta chain) was identified during a study of T-cell memory formation after mild COVID-19. The wider study: The study found TCR clusters largely donor specific. Whole-study findings and limits: There was a balanced CD4/CD8 profile in clones contracting day 15 to 85, and later expanders leaned CD4+. Cross-reactive memory apparently joined, as some responding clones appeared in pre-infection memory.

It was 5'RACE with constant-segment primers that produced the TCR alpha and TCR beta cDNA libraries, which carried sample barcodes and UMIs. TCRdb independently ran MiXCR on the 5' RACE reads; one entry per CDR3 protein. The table records about 350,000 distinct CDR3 sequences, approximately 13% of them present only once. As for this clonotype: Antigen: not known.

V was pared by 1 base and J by 6 bases, with 10 bases between. Germline V gives CDR1 SEHNR, CDR2 FQNEAQ (reference sequence). This CDR3 is 13 amino acids long. The chain uses TRBV7-9 and TRBJ2-7; D unresolved. The clonotype originates from a man between 18 and 29 years old who had mild COVID-19 (a few samples of this study predate the infection). Cell type and time point are not known. The specimen was PBMCs or a T cell subset sorted from them (not recorded which). CDR3 in amino acids: CASSLGTGPEQYF. The CDR3 coding sequence is TGTGCCAGCAGCTTAGGGACGGGCCCCGAGCAGTACTTC.